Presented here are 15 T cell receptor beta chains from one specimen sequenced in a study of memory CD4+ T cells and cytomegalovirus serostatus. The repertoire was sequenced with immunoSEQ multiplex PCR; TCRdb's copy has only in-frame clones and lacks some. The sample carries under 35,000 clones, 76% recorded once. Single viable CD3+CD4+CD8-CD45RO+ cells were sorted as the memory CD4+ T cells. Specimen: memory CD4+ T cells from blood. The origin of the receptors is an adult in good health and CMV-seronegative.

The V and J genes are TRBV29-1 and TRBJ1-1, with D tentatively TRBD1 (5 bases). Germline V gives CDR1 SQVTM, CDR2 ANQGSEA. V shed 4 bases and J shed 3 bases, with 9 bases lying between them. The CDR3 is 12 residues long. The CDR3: CSVARGDTEAFF. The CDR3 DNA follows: TGCAGCGTTGCCCGGGGGGACACTGAAGCTTTCTTT. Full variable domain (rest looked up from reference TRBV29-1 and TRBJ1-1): SAVISQKPSRDICQRGTSLTIQCQVDSQVTMMFWYRQQPGQSLTLIATANQGSEATYESGFVIDKFPISRPNLTFSTLTVSNMSPEDSSIYLCSVARGDTEAFFGQGTRLTVV.

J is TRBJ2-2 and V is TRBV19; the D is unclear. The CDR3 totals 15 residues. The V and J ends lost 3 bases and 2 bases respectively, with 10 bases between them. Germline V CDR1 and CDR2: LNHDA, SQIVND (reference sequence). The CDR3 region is CASSISVGNTGELFF. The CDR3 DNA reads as TGTGCCAGTAGTATCAGTGTTGGAAACACCGGGGAGCTGTTTTTT.

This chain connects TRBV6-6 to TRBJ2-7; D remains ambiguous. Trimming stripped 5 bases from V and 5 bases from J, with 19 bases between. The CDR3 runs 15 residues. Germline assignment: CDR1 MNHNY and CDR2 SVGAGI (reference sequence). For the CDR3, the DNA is TGTGCCAGCAGTCGTATGTTCCGCTCCGAGGACGAGCAGTACTTC. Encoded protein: CASSRMFRSEDEQYF.

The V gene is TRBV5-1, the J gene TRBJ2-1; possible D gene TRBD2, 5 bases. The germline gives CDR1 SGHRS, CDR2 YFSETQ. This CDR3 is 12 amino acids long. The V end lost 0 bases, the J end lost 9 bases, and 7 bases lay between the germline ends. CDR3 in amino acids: CASSLEGAEQFF. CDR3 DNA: TGCGCCAGCAGCTTGGAGGGAGCTGAGCAGTTCTTC.

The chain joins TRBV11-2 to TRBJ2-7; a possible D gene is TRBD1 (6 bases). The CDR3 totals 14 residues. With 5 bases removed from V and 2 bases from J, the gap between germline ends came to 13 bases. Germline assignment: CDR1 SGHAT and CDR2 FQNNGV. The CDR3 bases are TGTGCCAGCAGCCGACAGGACTTGGCCTACGAGCAGTACTTC. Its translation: CASSRQDLAYEQYF.

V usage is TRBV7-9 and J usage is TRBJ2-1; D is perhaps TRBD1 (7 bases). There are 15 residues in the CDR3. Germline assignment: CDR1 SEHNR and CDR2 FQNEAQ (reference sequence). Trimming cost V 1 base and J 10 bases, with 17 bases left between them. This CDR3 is CASSLDTGGGKEQFF. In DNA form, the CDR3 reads TGTGCCAGCAGCTTAGACACAGGAGGGGGCAAGGAGCAGTTCTTC.

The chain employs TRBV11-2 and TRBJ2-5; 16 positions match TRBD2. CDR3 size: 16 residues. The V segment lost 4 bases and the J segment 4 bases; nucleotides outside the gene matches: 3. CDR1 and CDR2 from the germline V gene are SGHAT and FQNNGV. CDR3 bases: TGTGCCAGCAGCTGGGGACTAGCGGGAGGGGGAGAGACCCAGTACTTC. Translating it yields CASSWGLAGGGETQYF.

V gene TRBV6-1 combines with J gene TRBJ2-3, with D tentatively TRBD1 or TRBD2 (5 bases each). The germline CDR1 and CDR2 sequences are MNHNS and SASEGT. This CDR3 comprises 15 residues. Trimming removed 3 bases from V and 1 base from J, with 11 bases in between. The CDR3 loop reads CASSDRGFGTDTQYF. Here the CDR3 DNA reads TGTGCCAGCAGTGACCGGGGCTTTGGCACAGATACGCAGTATTTT.

CDR3 DNA sequence: TGCGCCAGCAGCTTGGGGGGTGGCTACAATGAGCAGTTCTTC. Amino acid sequence: CASSLGGGYNEQFF. This chain joins TRBV5-1 and TRBJ2-1, with unresolved D. The V end was cut by 0 bases, the J end by 3 bases, with 7 bases between. The CDR3 runs 14 residues. Germline values: CDR1 SGHRS, CDR2 YFSETQ.

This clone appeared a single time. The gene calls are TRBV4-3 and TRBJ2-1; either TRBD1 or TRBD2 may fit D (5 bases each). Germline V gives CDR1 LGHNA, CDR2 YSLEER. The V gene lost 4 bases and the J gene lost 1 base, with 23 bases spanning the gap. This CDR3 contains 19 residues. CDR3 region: CASSPLPSSGARSYNEQFF. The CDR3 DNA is TGCGCCAGCAGCCCTTTACCTTCGTCCGGGGCGCGGTCCTACAATGAGCAGTTCTTC.

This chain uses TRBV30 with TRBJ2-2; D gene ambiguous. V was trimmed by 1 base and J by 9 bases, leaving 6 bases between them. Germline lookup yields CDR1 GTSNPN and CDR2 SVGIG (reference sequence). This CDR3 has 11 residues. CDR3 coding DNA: TGTGCCTGGAGTGGGTCCCGGGAGCTGTTTTTT. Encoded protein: CAWSGSRELFF.

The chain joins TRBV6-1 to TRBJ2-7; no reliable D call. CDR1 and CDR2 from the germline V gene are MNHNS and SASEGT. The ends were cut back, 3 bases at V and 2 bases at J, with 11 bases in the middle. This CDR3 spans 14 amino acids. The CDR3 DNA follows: TGTGCCAGCAGTGACTACCTTTCCCCCTACGAGCAGTACTTC. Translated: CASSDYLSPYEQYF.

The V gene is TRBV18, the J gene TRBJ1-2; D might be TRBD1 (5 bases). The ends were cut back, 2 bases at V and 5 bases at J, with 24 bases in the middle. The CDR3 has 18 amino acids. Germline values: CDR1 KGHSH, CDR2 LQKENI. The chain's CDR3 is CASSPRSDSTGSRYGYTF. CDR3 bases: TGTGCCAGCTCACCAAGGTCTGACAGTACCGGTAGTCGGTATGGCTACACCTTC. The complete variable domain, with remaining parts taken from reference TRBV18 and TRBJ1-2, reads NAGVMQNPRHLVRRRGQEARLRCSPMKGHSHVYWYRQLPEEGLKFMVYLQKENIIDESGMPKERFSAEFPKEGPSILRIQQVVRGDSAAYFCASSPRSDSTGSRYGYTFGSGTRLTVV.

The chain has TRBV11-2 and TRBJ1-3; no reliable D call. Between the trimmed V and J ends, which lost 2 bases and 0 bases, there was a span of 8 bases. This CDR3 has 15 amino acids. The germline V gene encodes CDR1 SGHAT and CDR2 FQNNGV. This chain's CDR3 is CASSLLRSSGNTIYF. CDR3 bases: TGTGCCAGCAGCTTATTAAGAAGCTCTGGAAACACCATATATTTT.

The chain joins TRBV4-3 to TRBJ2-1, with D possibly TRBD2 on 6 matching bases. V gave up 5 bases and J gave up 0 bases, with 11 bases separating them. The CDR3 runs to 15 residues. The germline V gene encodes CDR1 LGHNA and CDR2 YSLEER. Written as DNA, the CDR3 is TGCGCCAGCAGCATGGGACTTGACTCCTACAATGAGCAGTTCTTC. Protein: CASSMGLDSYNEQFF.